This T cell receptor beta chain was documented in a study of cytomegalovirus exposure and HLA in healthy donors. With respect to this clone: No antigen is known for it.

Study findings and constraints: Sequencing likely caused a cluster of highly shared sequence variants. Trimming of TCR beta V- and J-genes showed a link, identified in a later analysis, to a missense DCLRE1C variant.

The PCR had 60 Vbeta and 13 Jbeta primers. Source study methods: Roughly 11 million of the 60 million to 80 million unique TCR beta chains counted in a later analysis were shared. This table comes from immunoSEQ multiplex PCR, and its TCRdb copy is limited to in-frame clones, with some not included. V and J calls and clone size are as listed in that table; D and trimming were resolved from the DNA. The table includes more than 140,000 clones, 75% detected once. From germline, CDR1 is SGHKS and CDR2 YYEKEE (reference sequence). This CDR3 has 14 residues. Trimming took off 2 bases at V and 3 bases at J, with 12 bases between the two ends.

This chain joins TRBV5-5 and TRBJ2-7; D might be TRBD1 (6 bases). The origin of this receptor is a man aged 40-55 years in good health and CMV-seronegative. The sequencing input was PBMCs. In DNA, the CDR3 is TGTGCCAGCAGCTTTAGGTACAGGGACTACGAGCAGTACTTC. This encodes CASSFRYRDYEQYF.